Included here is one T cell receptor (beta chain) sequence, with context. The data were obtained in a study of blood T cell repertoires in COVID-19. For the study at large: Acute and convalescent COVID-19 specimens originated in the United States, Italy and Spain.

Authors' analysis steps: How many nucleated cells were present was estimated from reference gene primer amplification. Sequenced by immunoSEQ multiplex PCR; TCRdb stores in-frame clones only, minus some. D and trimming come from the DNA, and the V and J calls and clone size come from that table. The sample shows about 140,000 clones, 80% to 85% of them seen only once. This receptor was obtained from a human donor in a cohort sampled during active COVID-19. The sequenced sample consisted of peripheral blood.

CDR3: CSVRTLNTEAFF. As DNA, the CDR3 is TGCAGCGTTCGGACTCTGAACACTGAAGCTTTCTTT. The rearrangement links TRBV29-1 to TRBJ1-1; D uncertain. CDR3 length: 12 residues. Germline lookup yields CDR1 SQVTM and CDR2 ANQGSEA. With 5 bases removed from V and 0 bases from J, the gap between germline ends came to 7 bases.